Shown below are 28 T cell receptor beta chains from a single sample sequenced in a study of OX40 agonist ivuxolimab in advanced cancers. Assay used: immunoSEQ multiplex PCR; TCRdb lists only in-frame clones, some missing. The sample records around 84,000 clones, less than 85% being singletons. Sequencing used CD4+ or CD8+ T cells sorted from blood, obtained in a trial of the OX40 agonist ivuxolimab. The receptors were sampled from an adult with an advanced solid tumor such as melanoma, head and neck, liver or kidney cancer.

The chain carries TRBV5-5 and TRBJ1-1, with D perhaps TRBD1 (6 bases). CDR1 and CDR2 (germline): SGHKS, YYEKEE (reference sequence). Between the trimmed V and J ends, which lost 3 bases and 5 bases, there was a span of 14 bases. CDR3 length: 14 residues. The CDR3 spells CASSSQGGGTEAFF. The CDR3 DNA is TGTGCCAGCAGCTCTCAAGGAGGGGGAACTGAAGCTTTCTTT.

V usage is TRBV2 and J usage is TRBJ1-1; D is ambiguous. The CDR3 length is 15 residues. Trimming removed 1 base from V and 1 base from J, with 10 bases in between. Germline V gene lookup returns CDR1 SNHLY and CDR2 FYNNEI. The CDR3 region has the DNA TGTGCCAGCAGTGAAGGCGGCAGATCGAACACTGAAGCTTTCTTT. Encoded protein: CASSEGGRSNTEAFF.

The chain joins TRBV5-6 to TRBJ2-1; D gene uncertain. Per the germline V gene, CDR1 is SGHDT and CDR2 is YYEEEE. The CDR3 covers 11 residues. V shed 2 bases and J shed 13 bases, with 10 bases lying between them. CDR3 sequence: CASSLGLRQFF. CDR3 bases: TGTGCCAGCAGCTTAGGCTTACGACAGTTCTTC.

DNA for the CDR3: TGTGCCAGCAGTTATGATCGAGGGGGCTTTGGAACTGAAGCTTTCTTT. Translating it yields CASSYDRGGFGTEAFF. V gene TRBV7-2 combines with J gene TRBJ1-1; 7 bases are a match to TRBD1. The CDR3 runs 16 residues. The V gene end was trimmed by 6 bases and the J gene end by 5 bases; junction bases not matched to a gene: 15. Germline V CDR1 and CDR2: SGHTA, FQGNSA.

The rearrangement joins TRBV11-2 to TRBJ1-6, with D perhaps matching TRBD1 (5 bases). V lost 6 bases and J lost 0, with 12 bases in between. The CDR3 loop spans 16 amino acids. Germline V gene sequence: CDR1 SGHAT, CDR2 FQNNGV. This CDR3 reads CASSAQGSSYNSPLHF. CDR3 bases: TGTGCCAGCAGTGCCCAGGGAAGCTCCTATAATTCACCCCTCCACTTT.

The genes are TRBV7-9 and TRBJ2-3, with 15 bases that match TRBD2. Germline loops: CDR1 SEHNR, CDR2 FQNEAQ (reference sequence). This CDR3 contains 19 residues. Trimming took 5 bases from V and 4 from J; bases not matched to a gene: 13. The CDR3, as DNA: TGTGCCAGCAGCGTACAACTGGGACTAGCGGGGGGACGGCCAGATACGCAGTATTTT. It is translated as CASSVQLGLAGGRPDTQYF. Combining the CDR3 with reference TRBV7-9 and TRBJ2-3 gives the whole variable domain DTGVSQNPRHKITKRGQNVTFRCDPISEHNRLYWYRQTLGQGPEFLTYFQNEAQLEKSRLLSDRFSAERPKGSFSTLEIQRTEQGDSAMYLCASSVQLGLAGGRPDTQYFGPGTRLTVL.

The rearrangement uses TRBV5-1 and TRBJ2-1; 7 bases align to TRBD2. Per germline, CDR1 SGHRS and CDR2 YFSETQ. There are 14 residues in the CDR3. V trimming: 3 bases; J trimming: 9 bases; junction bases outside the gene matches: 9. The DNA of the CDR3 is TGCGCCAGCAGCTCCACGAGTCCTAGCGGTGAGCAGTTCTTC. Protein: CASSSTSPSGEQFF.

The chain carries TRBV6-6 and TRBJ1-4; D gene ambiguous. This CDR3 spans 11 amino acids. Germline CDR1 is MNHNY and CDR2 is SVGAGI (reference sequence). Trimming removed 7 bases at V and 5 bases at J, with 5 bases between. The CDR3 is CASKLNEKLFF. The CDR3 DNA sequence: TGTGCCAGCAAACTAAATGAAAAACTGTTTTTT.

The chain recombines TRBV6-6 with TRBJ1-2, with no clear D. The CDR3 consists of 11 residues. Trimming took off 2 bases at V and 8 bases at J, with 6 bases between the two ends. CDR1 and CDR2 from the germline V gene are MNHNY and SVGAGI (reference sequence). The CDR3 DNA reads TGTGCCAGCAGTTACCCGACGGGCTACACCTTC. Its translation: CASSYPTGYTF.

The V call is TRBV4-1, the J call TRBJ2-5, with 11 bases that match TRBD2. The CDR3 consists of 16 residues. Germline-derived CDR1 and CDR2 are MGHRA and YSYEKL. With 1 base clipped from V and 9 bases from J, the junction kept 10 bases outside the gene matches. CDR3 amino acids: CASSQGTSLAGAAQYF. CDR3 in DNA: TGCGCCAGCAGCCAAGGGACGTCACTAGCGGGGGCGGCCCAGTACTTC.

CDR3 sequence reads: CASSTLVAGGDPNYGYTF. The DNA for the CDR3 is TGTGCCAGCAGTACTTTAGTTGCAGGGGGGGACCCTAACTATGGCTACACCTTC. The rearrangement uses TRBV28 and TRBJ1-2; 7 nucleotides line up with TRBD1. The germline V gene has CDR1 MDHEN and CDR2 SYDVKM. V lost 5 bases to trimming and J lost 0 bases; unmatched junction nucleotides: 15. The CDR3 has 18 amino acids.

This clone was found once. The chain uses TRBV13 and TRBJ2-2; TRBD2 matches at 9 bases. Germline V gene sequence: CDR1 PRHDT, CDR2 FYEKMQ (reference sequence). The CDR3 has 17 residues. The V segment lost 2 bases and the J segment 0 bases; nucleotides outside the gene matches: 4. The CDR3 coding sequence is TGTGCCAGCAGCTTAAAGACTAGCGGACCGAACACCGGGGAGCTGTTTTTT. Encoded protein: CASSLKTSGPNTGELFF. The full variable domain, with the rest looked up from reference TRBV13 and TRBJ2-2, is AAGVIQSPRHLIKEKRETATLKCYPIPRHDTVYWYQQGPGQDPQFLISFYEKMQSDKGSIPDRFSAQQFSDYHSELNMSSLELGDSALYFCASSLKTSGPNTGELFFGEGSRLTVL.

The gene calls are TRBV5-1 and TRBJ2-2; D not certain. CDR3 length equals 14 residues. Germline V gives CDR1 SGHRS, CDR2 YFSETQ. V dropped 0 bases and J dropped 1 base, with 4 bases sitting between them. For the CDR3, the DNA is TGCGCCAGCAGCTTGGACAGGAACACCGGGGAGCTGTTTTTT. Amino acids: CASSLDRNTGELFF.

V gene TRBV4-1 combines with J gene TRBJ2-6; no clear D. The CDR3 extends over 14 amino acids. V was shortened by 3 bases and J by 2 bases, with 5 bases between the two germline ends. Looked up from germline, CDR1 is MGHRA and CDR2 is YSYEKL. CDR3 region: CASSQGTGANVLTF. CDR3 in DNA: TGCGCCAGCAGCCAGGGGACTGGGGCCAACGTCCTGACTTTC.

This chain connects TRBV10-2 to TRBJ1-4; D is undetermined. Trimming left V 0 bases short and J 8 bases short, with 13 bases between. This CDR3 is 15 amino acids long. In germline, CDR1 is WSHSY, CDR2 SAAADI. The CDR3 DNA reads as TGCGCCAGCAGTGAGTCGCGAGGGAGAGCGGAAAAACTGTTTTTT. It codes for CASSESRGRAEKLFF.

This clone appeared a single time. The chain couples TRBV19 to TRBJ2-1; D is undetermined. CDR1 and CDR2 from the germline V gene are LNHDA and SQIVND (reference sequence). The CDR3 contains 14 residues. The V end lost 3 bases, the J end lost 6 bases, and 12 bases lay between the germline ends. CDR3 sequence (DNA): TGTGCCAGTAGTATCCGAATCTCGCGCAATGAGCAGTTCTTC. Translating gives CASSIRISRNEQFF.

This sequence joins TRBV6-6 and TRBJ1-5; the D gene is possibly TRBD1 (5 bases). Germline CDR1 is MNHNY and CDR2 is SVGAGI (reference sequence). The CDR3 has 14 amino acids. With 2 bases removed from V and 3 bases from J, the gap between germline ends came to 8 bases. The CDR3 coding sequence is TGTGCCAGCAGTTACGGGGGGTTCAATCAGCCCCAGCATTTT. It specifies CASSYGGFNQPQHF.

The chain employs TRBV27 and TRBJ2-1; D may correspond to TRBD1 or TRBD2 (5 bases each). V was cut by 2 bases and J by 0 bases, with 17 bases left in between. CDR3 length: 18 residues. The germline V gene encodes CDR1 MNHEY and CDR2 SMNVEV (reference sequence). The CDR3 reads CASSLSGSGTLSYNEQFF. For the CDR3, the DNA is TGTGCCAGCAGTTTAAGTGGATCGGGGACCCTCTCCTACAATGAGCAGTTCTTC.

The V gene is TRBV11-2, the J gene TRBJ2-7; D is undetermined. V was shortened by 5 bases and J by 3 bases, with 5 bases between the two germline ends. Germline CDR1 SGHAT, CDR2 FQNNGV. This CDR3 contains 11 residues. This CDR3 reads CASSPFYEQYF. CDR3 DNA: TGTGCCAGCAGCCCATTCTACGAGCAGTACTTC. Full variable domain (remainder filled in from reference TRBV11-2 and TRBJ2-7): EAGVAQSPRYKIIEKRQSVAFWCNPISGHATLYWYQQILGQGPKLLIQFQNNGVVDDSQLPKDRFSAERLKGVDSTLKIQPAKLEDSAVYLCASSPFYEQYFGPGTRLTVT.

The chain links TRBV30 to TRBJ1-4; D is unclear. Per the germline V gene, CDR1 is GTSNPN and CDR2 is SVGIG (reference sequence). V lost 0 bases and J 4 bases, leaving 18 bases between the germline ends. CDR3 size: 17 residues. The CDR3 region has the DNA TGTGCCTGGAGTGTACGGCCCTCAGGAGTCTTTAATGAAAAACTGTTTTTT. As protein: CAWSVRPSGVFNEKLFF. Combining the CDR3 with reference TRBV30 and TRBJ1-4 gives the whole variable domain SQTIHQWPATLVQPVGSPLSLECTVEGTSNPNLYWYRQAAGRGLQLLFYSVGIGQISSEVPQNLSASRPQDRQFILSSKKLLLSDSGFYLCAWSVRPSGVFNEKLFFGSGTQLSVL.

The J gene is TRBJ2-1, the V gene TRBV29-1, with a weak D call TRBD2 (5 bases). The CDR3 has 13 residues. V gave up 3 bases and J gave up 8 bases, with 14 bases separating them. Germline loops: CDR1 SQVTM, CDR2 ANQGSEA. The CDR3 DNA reads TGCAGCGTTGAGCCTCGTGAGGGCTATGAGCAGTTCTTC. Translated: CSVEPREGYEQFF.

The V and J genes are TRBV10-3 and TRBJ2-1; TRBD2 agrees at 9 bases. The CDR3 is 13 residues long. Germline lookup yields CDR1 ENHRY and CDR2 SYGVKD. The V gene end was trimmed by 8 bases and the J gene end by 8 bases; junction bases not matched to a gene: 7. This chain's CDR3 is CAIGVAGEDEQFF. In nucleotides, the CDR3 is TGTGCCATCGGAGTAGCGGGAGAAGATGAGCAGTTCTTC.

The chain has TRBV28 and TRBJ1-5; D gene uncertain. The germline CDR1 and CDR2 sequences are MDHEN and SYDVKM. Trimming removed 1 base at V and 5 bases at J, with 15 bases between. The CDR3 sequence is 16 residues long. CDR3: CASSLSAGQKYQPQHF. The CDR3 nucleotides are TGTGCCAGCAGTTTATCCGCGGGCCAGAAATATCAGCCCCAGCATTTT.

This rearrangement joins TRBV6-1 to TRBJ2-3; D perhaps matches TRBD1 (5 bases). The germline gives CDR1 MNHNS, CDR2 SASEGT. This CDR3 spans 14 amino acids. V lost 2 bases, J lost 2 bases, and 8 bases lay in between. The CDR3 DNA reads TGTGCCAGCAGTGAAACGACAGACACAGATACGCAGTATTTT. Residues: CASSETTDTDTQYF.

V is TRBV15 and J is TRBJ1-1; 7 nucleotides match TRBD1. This CDR3 is 16 amino acids long. Trimming cost V 1 base and J 5 bases; bases outside gene matches: 10. The germline CDR1 and CDR2 sequences are LNHNV and YYDKDF (reference sequence). CDR3 loop: CATSRGDRDTRTEAFF. The DNA of the CDR3 is TGTGCCACCAGCAGAGGCGACAGGGACACGAGGACTGAAGCTTTCTTT.

CDR3 amino acids: CASSGYGGGFYEQYF. The CDR3, as DNA: TGTGCCAGCAGTGGGTACGGCGGTGGGTTCTACGAGCAGTACTTC. The V call is TRBV6-1, the J call TRBJ2-7; D gene unclear. Trimming pared 4 bases from V and 3 bases from J, leaving 16 bases between. From germline, CDR1 is MNHNS and CDR2 SASEGT. CDR3 length: 15 residues.

A remark on this clone: One end of the junction is discordant with germline, which a read error may explain. The chain uses TRBV5-1 and TRBJ1-4; no clear D gene. CDR1 is SGHRS, CDR2 YFSETQ, per germline. This CDR3 region has 17 residues. The chain's CDR3 is CASSRWGDFATNEKLVF. As DNA, the CDR3 is TGCGCCAGCAGCCGTTGGGGAGATTTTGCGACTAATGAAAAACTGGTTTTT.

This chain links TRBV18 with TRBJ2-2, with 8 bases matching TRBD1. The CDR3 loop spans 14 amino acids. V lost 5 bases to trimming and J lost 6 bases; unmatched junction nucleotides: 5. CDR1 KGHSH and CDR2 LQKENI come from the germline V gene. This CDR3 is CASSADRVAGELFF. The CDR3 DNA sequence: TGTGCCAGCTCAGCGGACAGGGTGGCCGGGGAGCTGTTTTTT.